The clone carrying this T cell receptor (beta chain) was counted many times. The germline gives CDR1 DFQATT, CDR2 SNEGSKA (reference sequence). The V end was cut by 6 bases, the J end by 1 base, with 19 bases between. The CDR3 spans 16 residues. The sample is drawn from a study of T-cell reconstitution after alpha-beta-depleted transplantation in children. The TCRbeta library was prepared with unique molecular identifiers. TCRdb called the PCR reads again in MiXCR, with one record for every CDR3 protein. Here the sample spans 25,000 to 30,000 distinct CDR3 sequences, about 5.8% being singletons. The sequence derives from a male patient younger than 18 who had a stem cell transplant for acute myeloid leukemia, so the T cells may come from the graft donor. The chain links TRBV20-1 to TRBJ2-1; maybe TRBD2 (6 bases). The sequences come from PBMCs, mostly from graft donor cells, collected 180 days after TCRalphabeta/CD19-depleted stem cell transplant. The CDR3 is CSALALSGRSYNEQFF. The CDR3 DNA sequence: TGCAGTGCCTTGGCGCTCTCAGGGAGGTCCTACAATGAGCAGTTCTTC.